The 23 T cell receptor beta chains presented below share a single source sample, sequenced in a study of early T cells in non-severe SARS-CoV-2 infection. TCRdb re-analysed the 5' RACE reads in MiXCR, keeping a single row per CDR3 protein. The table lists about 69,000 distinct CDR3 sequences, 9.5% to 12% of them singletons. Sample: whole blood, taken at baseline. The receptor set was obtained from an adult who was a healthcare worker with PCR-confirmed SARS-CoV-2 infection or an uninfected control (not recorded which).

DNA for the CDR3: TGTGCCAGCTCACCTCGGCAGGGAAACACTGAAGCTTTCTTT. It codes for CASSPRQGNTEAFF. The chain couples TRBV18 to TRBJ1-1; a weak D match, TRBD1 (5 bases). The CDR3 sequence is 14 residues long. Germline-derived CDR1 and CDR2 are KGHSH and LQKENI. V dropped 3 bases and J dropped 2 bases, with 10 bases sitting between them. Supplemented by reference TRBV18 and TRBJ1-1, the full variable domain reads NAGVMQNPRHLVRRRGQEARLRCSPMKGHSHVYWYRQLPEEGLKFMVYLQKENIIDESGMPKERFSAEFPKEGPSILRIQQVVRGDSAAYFCASSPRQGNTEAFFGQGTRLTVV.

This clonotype has only a few counts. V is TRBV7-2 and J is TRBJ2-5; either TRBD1 or TRBD2 may fit D (5 bases each). In germline, CDR1 is SGHTA, CDR2 FQGNSA. The CDR3 runs 16 residues. Trimming cost V 1 base and J 5 bases, with 17 bases left between them. This chain's CDR3 is CASSLGGTVIFETQYF. In DNA, the CDR3 is TGTGCCAGCAGCTTAGGAGGGACCGTGATATTTGAGACCCAGTACTTC. The whole variable domain, filled in from reference TRBV7-2 and TRBJ2-5, reads GAGVSQSPSNKVTEKGKDVELRCDPISGHTALYWYRQSLGQGLEFLIYFQGNSAPDKSGLPSDRFSAERTGGSVSTLTIQRTQQEDSAVYLCASSLGGTVIFETQYFGPGTRLLVL.

This clonotype showed up just a few times. The chain uses TRBV18 and TRBJ2-7; D perhaps matches TRBD2 (6 bases). The CDR3 is 13 residues long. CDR1 and CDR2 from the germline V gene are KGHSH and LQKENI. V lost 1 base and J lost 4, with 8 bases in between. The CDR3 DNA sequence: TGTGCCAGCTCACCACAGAGCGGGTACGAGCAGTACTTC. Translating it yields CASSPQSGYEQYF.

This clonotype was counted at least ten times. The J gene is TRBJ1-1, the V gene TRBV20-1; D is ambiguous. This CDR3 has 14 residues. Germline V gives CDR1 DFQATT, CDR2 SNEGSKA (reference sequence). V gave up 3 bases and J gave up 1 base, with 12 bases separating them. The CDR3, as DNA: TGCAGTGCTAGCCCGGCGGTCTCGAACACTGAAGCTTTCTTT. This encodes CSASPAVSNTEAFF.

This clonotype was counted only a few times. This chain joins TRBV7-2 and TRBJ1-3; the D is unclear. The length of the CDR3 is 15 residues. V lost 2 bases and J 3 bases, leaving 11 bases between the germline ends. Germline V gene sequence: CDR1 SGHTA, CDR2 FQGNSA. CDR3 loop: CASSLQAAGGNTIYF. CDR3 nucleotide sequence: TGTGCCAGCAGCTTACAGGCGGCTGGTGGAAACACCATATATTTT. The full variable domain, completed using reference TRBV7-2 and TRBJ1-3, is GAGVSQSPSNKVTEKGKDVELRCDPISGHTALYWYRQSLGQGLEFLIYFQGNSAPDKSGLPSDRFSAERTGGSVSTLTIQRTQQEDSAVYLCASSLQAAGGNTIYFGEGSWLTVV.

This clonotype was counted ten times or more. The J gene is TRBJ2-1, the V gene TRBV11-3; D gene unclear. Germline CDR1 and CDR2: SGHNT and YENEEA. The V gene lost 0 bases and the J gene lost 9 bases, with 6 bases spanning the gap. CDR3 length: 12 amino acids. CDR3 nucleotides: TGTGCCAGCAGCTTAGATGTGAGTGAGCAGTTCTTC. Translation: CASSLDVSEQFF.

The chain joins TRBV29-1 to TRBJ1-4; TRBD1 matches at 11 bases. Germline V CDR1 and CDR2: SQVTM, ANQGSEA. This CDR3 is 13 amino acids long. The trim removed 6 bases at V and 7 bases at J, leaving 4 bases unmatched. CDR3 loop: CSVAGTGGEKLFF. In DNA form, the CDR3 reads TGCAGCGTCGCCGGGACAGGGGGTGAAAAACTGTTTTTT.

This chain joins TRBV12-3 or TRBV12-4 and TRBJ2-1; 9 bases are a match to TRBD1. Trimming cost V 1 base and J 7 bases; bases outside gene matches: 2. The CDR3 totals 14 residues. Here the CDR3 DNA reads TGTGCCAGCAGTTTAGGGGACAGGGTTAATGAGCAGTTCTTC. It encodes CASSLGDRVNEQFF.

This clonotype turned up a few times. The V gene is TRBV2, the J gene TRBJ1-1, with TRBD1 as a possible D gene (6 bases). CDR1 and CDR2 (germline): SNHLY, FYNNEI. V was pared by 2 bases and J by 3 bases, with 10 bases between. CDR3 length: 14 amino acids. For the CDR3, the DNA is TGTGCCAGCAGTGAACAGGGGACGTACACTGAAGCTTTCTTT. Protein: CASSEQGTYTEAFF. Together with reference TRBV2 and TRBJ1-1, the CDR3 gives the full variable domain: EPEVTQTPSHQVTQMGQEVILRCVPISNHLYFYWYRQILGQKVEFLVSFYNNEISEKSEIFDDQFSVERPDGSNFTLKIRSTKLEDSAMYFCASSEQGTYTEAFFGQGTRLTVV.

This clonotype occurred a few times. This chain uses TRBV19 with TRBJ2-2; D uncertain. This CDR3 spans 14 amino acids. The V and J ends lost 2 bases and 4 bases respectively, with 8 bases between them. CDR1 LNHDA and CDR2 SQIVND come from the germline V gene (reference sequence). CDR3 DNA sequence: TGTGCCAGTAGTATACCCTGGGGCACCGGGGAGCTGTTTTTT. This encodes CASSIPWGTGELFF.

This clonotype was counted at least ten times. This sequence joins TRBV4-3 and TRBJ1-2; 10 bases fit TRBD1. Germline CDR1 reads LGHNA; CDR2 reads YSLEER. The V gene end was trimmed by 2 bases and the J gene end by 5 bases; junction bases not matched to a gene: 2. This CDR3 is 14 amino acids long. The CDR3, as DNA: TGCGCCAGCAGCCAAAGACAGGGGGCGTATGGCTACACCTTC. It specifies CASSQRQGAYGYTF.

The table lists this clonotype with a few counts. CDR3 sequence (DNA): TGTGCCAGCAGTGGGGCCATGAGAGGGGCTGCAGATACGCAGTATTTT. It yields the protein CASSGAMRGAADTQYF. The gene calls are TRBV6-6 and TRBJ2-3; D possibly matches TRBD1 or TRBD2 (5 bases each). The CDR3 contains 16 residues. Trimming stripped 5 bases from V and 4 bases from J, with 19 bases between. Germline V gene data show CDR1 as MNHNY and CDR2 as SVGAGI (reference sequence).

In this sample, this clonotype turned up many times. The chain carries TRBV7-3 and TRBJ1-5; D not certain. Germline loops: CDR1 SGHTA, CDR2 FQGTGA. The CDR3 is 13 residues long. Trimming pared 2 bases from V and 4 bases from J, leaving 6 bases between. The CDR3 loop is CASSLGLNQPQHF. CDR3 DNA: TGTGCCAGCAGCTTAGGCCTTAATCAGCCCCAGCATTTT.

On this clonotype: A clone one base away is much larger, so this may be a read error. The chain links TRBV18 to TRBJ1-1; no reliable D call. Trimming removed 2 bases at V and 5 bases at J, with 12 bases between. The CDR3 consists of 14 residues. The germline V gene has CDR1 KGHSH and CDR2 LQKENI. CDR3 protein: CASSPGSSRTEAFF. The DNA of the CDR3 is TGTGCCAGCTCACCAGGATCCTCTAGGACTGAAGCTTTCTTT.

This clonotype was seen only a few times. This sequence joins TRBV7-6 and TRBJ2-1; D not resolved. The CDR3 has 12 residues. CDR1 and CDR2 from the germline V gene are SGHVS and FNYEAQ. Trimming shortened V by 5 bases and J by 10 bases, and 12 bases separated the two germline ends. This CDR3 reads CASSPWPGEQFF. The CDR3 DNA is TGTGCCAGCAGCCCGTGGCCCGGAGAGCAGTTCTTC.

This clonotype was observed many times. The rearrangement links TRBV12-3 or TRBV12-4 to TRBJ1-5; possibly TRBD1 for D (6 bases). V lost 2 bases, J lost 5 bases, and 10 bases lay in between. This CDR3 is 14 amino acids long. The CDR3 region is CASSLHRDHQPQHF. CDR3 DNA: TGTGCCAGCAGTTTACACAGGGACCATCAGCCCCAGCATTTT.

This chain connects TRBV4-3 to TRBJ2-3, with D possibly TRBD2 on 6 matching bases. The CDR3 is 16 residues long. Trimming removed 0 bases from V and 2 bases from J, with 12 bases in between. Looked up from germline, CDR1 is LGHNA and CDR2 is YSLEER. CDR3 bases: TGCGCCAGCAGCCAAGATCAGGCTAGCGACACAGATACGCAGTATTTT. Its translation: CASSQDQASDTDTQYF.

The genes are TRBV20-1 and TRBJ2-3, with unresolved D. This CDR3 has 15 amino acids. V lost 0 bases and J lost 2, with 12 bases in between. Germline V lookup: CDR1 DFQATT, CDR2 SNEGSKA (reference sequence). As DNA, the CDR3 is TGCAGTGCTAGAGAGGTTGGTGGCTACACAGATACGCAGTATTTT. Its protein product is CSAREVGGYTDTQYF.

The chain links TRBV20-1 to TRBJ1-1, with D possibly being TRBD1 (6 bases). This CDR3 has 13 amino acids. CDR1 DFQATT and CDR2 SNEGSKA come from the germline V gene (reference sequence). Between the trimmed V and J ends, which lost 7 bases and 0 bases, there was a span of 12 bases. The CDR3 region has the DNA TGCAGTGGAGCAGGGGACATGAACACTGAAGCTTTCTTT. It codes for CSGAGDMNTEAFF.

This clonotype was counted only a few times. The CDR3 sequence is CAWTRTGRAEAFF. CDR3 in DNA: TGTGCCTGGACCCGGACAGGTCGGGCTGAAGCTTTCTTT. The rearrangement joins TRBV30 to TRBJ1-1; TRBD1 aligns across 7 bases. V shed 4 bases and J 6 bases; nucleotides not matched to a gene: 8. The germline gives CDR1 GTSNPN, CDR2 SVGIG (reference sequence). The CDR3 runs to 13 residues. The whole variable domain, remainder taken from reference TRBV30 and TRBJ1-1, is SQTIHQWPATLVQPVGSPLSLECTVEGTSNPNLYWYRQAAGRGLQLLFYSVGIGQISSEVPQNLSASRPQDRQFILSSKKLLLSDSGFYLCAWTRTGRAEAFFGQGTRLTVV.

This clonotype showed up many times. V is TRBV6-6 and J is TRBJ1-5; D is unresolved. CDR1 and CDR2 (germline): MNHNY, SVGAGI (reference sequence). The CDR3 is 12 residues long. V lost 5 bases and J 9 bases, leaving 11 bases between the germline ends. CDR3 DNA sequence: TGTGCCAGCAGTCTAGATTCCCGGCCCCAGCATTTT. This gives the protein CASSLDSRPQHF.

This chain joins TRBV5-1 and TRBJ2-3, with 14 bases identical to TRBD2. V trimming: 3 bases; J trimming: 3 bases; junction bases outside the gene matches: 3. The germline CDR1 and CDR2 sequences are SGHRS and YFSETQ. The length of the CDR3 is 16 residues. CDR3 loop: CASSSGLAGVTDTQYF. CDR3 sequence (DNA): TGCGCCAGCAGCTCGGGACTAGCGGGAGTAACAGATACGCAGTATTTT.

This clonotype was recorded many times. This chain links TRBV4-2 with TRBJ2-3; a possible D gene is TRBD2 (5 bases). CDR3 length: 13 amino acids. The germline CDR1 and CDR2 sequences are LGHNA and YNFKEQ. The V end was cut by 3 bases, the J end by 1 base, with 5 bases between. The CDR3 protein is CASSQRGTDTQYF. CDR3 DNA: TGTGCCAGCAGCCAGAGGGGCACAGATACGCAGTATTTT.